A single sample gave rise to the 14 T cell receptor beta chains below, sequenced in a study of T cell responses to AZD1222 COVID-19 vaccine. The assay was immunoSEQ multiplex PCR, and TCRdb's table has in-frame clones only and misses some. The sample consists of over 100,000 clones, around nine tenths of them appearing once. Source: peripheral blood, taken on day 0 of AZD1222 vaccination. The receptor source for this set is an adult in good health.

This chain uses TRBV2 with TRBJ2-2; TRBD2 is a possible D gene (6 bases). Deletions cut 4 bases from V and 6 bases from J, with 18 bases between. The CDR3 has 16 amino acids. In germline, CDR1 is SNHLY, CDR2 FYNNEI. The CDR3 sequence is CASSAPEAGFAGELFF. The CDR3 coding sequence is TGTGCCAGCAGTGCCCCGGAGGCGGGGTTTGCCGGGGAGCTGTTTTTT.

The rearrangement links TRBV18 to TRBJ2-2, with 11 bases that match TRBD2. This CDR3 is 17 amino acids long. V lost 3 bases, J lost 6 bases, and 9 bases stayed unmatched. CDR1 KGHSH and CDR2 LQKENI come from the germline V gene. CDR3 DNA sequence: TGTGCCAGCTCACCGATAGCGGGGGGGCCGGACGCCGGGGAGCTGTTTTTT. This encodes CASSPIAGGPDAGELFF.

This chain joins TRBV12-3 or TRBV12-4 and TRBJ2-7; D not resolved. V lost 6 bases and J lost 2, with 2 bases in between. The CDR3 runs to 10 residues. CDR3 nucleotides: TGTGCCAGCAGCACCTACGAGCAGTACTTC. Residues: CASSTYEQYF.

The V and J genes are TRBV4-1 and TRBJ1-3, with D possibly TRBD1 on 6 matching bases. CDR1 and CDR2 (germline): MGHRA, YSYEKL. The CDR3 consists of 15 residues. The ends were cut back, 1 base at V and 0 bases at J, with 7 bases in the middle. CDR3 sequence: CASSQGDNSGNTIYF. CDR3 nucleotides: TGCGCCAGCAGCCAAGGGGACAACTCTGGAAACACCATATATTTT.

In DNA form, the CDR3 reads TGTGCCAGTGCAAAAGACCGGGGGTTTGGGAATCAGCCCCAGCATTTT. It specifies CASAKDRGFGNQPQHF. The chain carries TRBV19 and TRBJ1-5; TRBD1 might be the D (5 bases). The length of the CDR3 is 16 residues. The germline V and J ends were trimmed by 8 bases and 4 bases, with 21 bases remaining between them. CDR1 and CDR2 from the germline V gene are LNHDA and SQIVND (reference sequence).

This chain uses TRBV7-9 with TRBJ1-5; D is undetermined. V lost 3 bases, J lost 4 bases, and 7 bases lay in between. The CDR3 is made up of 13 amino acids. Per the germline V gene, CDR1 is SEHNR and CDR2 is FQNEAQ (reference sequence). CDR3 nucleotide sequence: TGTGCCAGCAGCTTTGAGGATAATCAGCCCCAGCATTTT. Its protein product is CASSFEDNQPQHF.

This rearrangement joins TRBV30 to TRBJ1-1; tentative D call: TRBD1 (5 bases). Germline CDR1 reads GTSNPN; CDR2 reads SVGIG (reference sequence). The CDR3 is made up of 13 amino acids. Trimming removed 0 bases from V and 12 bases from J, with 17 bases in between. CDR3 sequence reads: CAWSVQLGRETFF. In nucleotides, the CDR3 is TGTGCCTGGAGTGTACAGTTGGGCAGGGAGACTTTCTTT.

The chain links TRBV6-6 to TRBJ2-3; D may be TRBD1 or TRBD2 (5 bases each). Per the germline V gene, CDR1 is MNHNY and CDR2 is SVGAGI (reference sequence). The V and J ends lost 5 bases and 2 bases respectively, with 11 bases between them. The length of the CDR3 is 14 residues. CDR3 amino acids: CASSQWDPTDTQYF. The CDR3 nucleotides read TGTGCCAGCAGTCAATGGGACCCCACAGATACGCAGTATTTT.

The chain links TRBV7-9 to TRBJ1-1; D unclear. CDR3 size: 13 residues. Germline CDR1 SEHNR, CDR2 FQNEAQ (reference sequence). V was pared by 1 base and J by 4 bases, with 7 bases between. For the CDR3, the DNA is TGTGCCAGCAGCTTAGTTGGAAGCACTGAAGCTTTCTTT. It yields the protein CASSLVGSTEAFF.

This clone was observed a handful of times. The chain uses TRBV4-3 and TRBJ1-1; possibly TRBD1 for D (6 bases). Trimming pared 4 bases from V and 0 bases from J, leaving 12 bases between. Germline loops: CDR1 LGHNA, CDR2 YSLEER. The CDR3 contains 15 residues. The CDR3: CASSPGGRLNTEAFF. Here the CDR3 DNA reads TGCGCCAGCAGCCCTGGGGGGCGGTTGAACACTGAAGCTTTCTTT.

The CDR3 loop is CASSLVRGQGETQYF. CDR3 in DNA: TGTGCCAGCAGCTTAGTGCGGGGACAGGGAGAGACCCAGTACTTC. The gene calls are TRBV7-9 and TRBJ2-5, with 9 bases that match TRBD1. Unmatched junction bases numbered 4, after V lost 1 base and J lost 4 bases. Germline-derived CDR1 and CDR2 are SEHNR and FQNEAQ (reference sequence). The CDR3 is made up of 15 amino acids.

This chain uses TRBV5-8 with TRBJ1-1, with D tentatively TRBD1 (5 bases). V was clipped by 3 bases and J by 1 base, with 10 bases between them. The germline V gene encodes CDR1 SGHTS and CDR2 YDEGEE. The CDR3 is 14 residues long. CDR3 amino acids: CASSWDWTNTEAFF. DNA of the CDR3: TGTGCCAGCAGCTGGGACTGGACGAACACTGAAGCTTTCTTT.

The chain links TRBV5-4 to TRBJ2-2, with 9 positions matching TRBD2. V was clipped by 5 bases and J by 4 bases; unmatched bases: 9. The CDR3 has 16 amino acids. Germline loops: CDR1 SGHNT, CDR2 YYREEE (reference sequence). The CDR3 DNA follows: TGTGCCAGCAGAGCTAGCGGGGACCCTCCCACCGGGGAGCTGTTTTTT. Translated: CASRASGDPPTGELFF.

The chain's CDR3 is CASSLFLGGYNEQFF. Written as DNA, the CDR3 is TGCGCCAGCAGCTTGTTCTTAGGGGGATACAATGAGCAGTTCTTC. This chain connects TRBV5-1 to TRBJ2-1; the D gene is possibly TRBD1 (6 bases). This CDR3 spans 15 amino acids. V gave up 1 base and J gave up 4 bases, with 12 bases separating them. Per the germline V gene, CDR1 is SGHRS and CDR2 is YFSETQ. The variable domain in full, with the rest retrieved from reference TRBV5-1 and TRBJ2-1, is KAGVTQTPRYLIKTRGQQVTLSCSPISGHRSVSWYQQTPGQGLQFLFEYFSETQRNKGNFPGRFSGRQFSNSRSEMNVSTLELGDSALYLCASSLFLGGYNEQFFGPGTRLTVL.